This TCR beta chain was sequenced in a study of blood T cell repertoires in COVID-19. Study information: The United States, Italy and Spain provided the acute and convalescent COVID-19 samples.

This clone has a handful of counts. Assay: immunoSEQ multiplex PCR; the TCRdb copy retains only in-frame clones and omits some. The sample consists of 250,000 or so clones, about 82% of them appearing once. Trimming removed 5 bases at V and 6 bases at J, with 10 bases between. CDR3 length: 13 residues. Looked up from germline, CDR1 is LNHDA and CDR2 is SQIVND (reference sequence). The sequence derives from a man of 80 years or more with acute or convalescent COVID-19. The specimen was peripheral blood. The V call is TRBV19, the J call TRBJ2-2, with D possibly TRBD1 on 5 matching bases. Here the CDR3 DNA reads TGTGCCAGTAGTTTCAGGGTCCCCGGGGAGCTGTTTTTT. This encodes CASSFRVPGELFF.